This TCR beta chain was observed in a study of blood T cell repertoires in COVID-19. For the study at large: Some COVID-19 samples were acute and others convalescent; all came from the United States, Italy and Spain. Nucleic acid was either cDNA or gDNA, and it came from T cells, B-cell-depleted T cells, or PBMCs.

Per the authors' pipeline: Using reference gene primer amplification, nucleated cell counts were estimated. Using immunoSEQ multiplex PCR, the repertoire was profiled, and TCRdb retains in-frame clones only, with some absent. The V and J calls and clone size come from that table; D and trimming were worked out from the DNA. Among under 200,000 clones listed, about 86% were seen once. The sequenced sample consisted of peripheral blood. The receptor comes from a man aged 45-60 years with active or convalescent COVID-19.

Here the CDR3 reads CASSERRAGLYEQYF. DNA of the CDR3: TGTGCCAGCAGTGAGCGACGGGCCGGACTCTACGAGCAGTACTTC. The V gene is TRBV2, the J gene TRBJ2-7; TRBD2 might be the D (5 bases). The CDR3 is made up of 15 amino acids. Germline V gives CDR1 SNHLY, CDR2 FYNNEI. The ends were cut back, 3 bases at V and 3 bases at J, with 15 bases in the middle.